The text below deals with one T cell receptor (beta chain). The data belong to a study of cytomegalovirus exposure and HLA in healthy donors. Germline CDR1 MNHNY, CDR2 SVGAGI (reference sequence). This CDR3 is 14 amino acids long. V shed 6 bases and J shed 0 bases, with 9 bases lying between them. Use of 60 Vbeta and 13 Jbeta primers characterized the PCR. The protocol was immunoSEQ multiplex PCR, while the TCRdb copy is restricted to in-frame clones and leaves out a portion. The sample contains under 200,000 clones, around 85% of which appear only once. The chain links TRBV6-6 to TRBJ2-4, with D possibly matching TRBD1 (6 bases). Sequenced: PBMCs. This TCR was recovered from a male donor in good health and CMV-seronegative. CDR3 in amino acids: CASRQGSAKNIQYF. DNA for the CDR3: TGTGCCAGCAGGCAGGGGTCAGCCAAAAACATTCAGTACTTC.